This T cell receptor (beta chain) was profiled in a study of blood T cell repertoires in COVID-19. Method: immunoSEQ multiplex PCR; TCRdb's copy keeps in-frame clones and lacks some. The sample has fewer than 450,000 clones; 88% are singletons. The sequenced sample was PBMCs or T cells enriched from blood (not recorded which). This TCR was sampled from a middle-aged woman with acute COVID-19.

CDR3 loop: CASSLSPGQGGSPLHF. DNA of the CDR3: TGCGCCAGCAGCCTTAGCCCGGGACAGGGTGGGTCACCCCTCCACTTT. The V gene is TRBV4-1, the J gene TRBJ1-6; 9 nucleotides align to TRBD1. V gave up 4 bases and J gave up 10 bases; unmatched junction bases: 11. The germline V gene encodes CDR1 MGHRA and CDR2 YSYEKL. This CDR3 is built from 16 residues.